One and the same sample provided the 30 T cell receptor beta chains below, sequenced in a study of OX40 agonist ivuxolimab in advanced cancers. Here immunoSEQ multiplex PCR was the method, and the copy in TCRdb shows in-frame clones only, minus some. The top ten clones hold 0.7% to 0.9% of a sample with roughly 61,000 clones, around 88% of them seen once. The specimen comprised CD4+ or CD8+ T cells sorted from blood, sampled in a trial of the OX40 agonist ivuxolimab. The receptor set was obtained from an adult with an advanced solid tumor such as melanoma, head and neck, liver or kidney cancer.

CDR3 nucleotide sequence: TGTGCCAGCAGTGAAGTCGGGGGGGCCTACAATGAGCAGTTCTTC. Its protein is CASSEVGGAYNEQFF. The rearrangement joins TRBV6-1 to TRBJ2-1, with 8 nucleotides matching TRBD2. The V and J ends lost 1 base and 2 bases, in that order; junction bases with no gene match: 1. Germline V gene data show CDR1 as MNHNS and CDR2 as SASEGT. This CDR3 is built from 15 residues.

This chain links TRBV6-6 with TRBJ2-1; TRBD2 matches at 9 bases. The length of the CDR3 is 16 residues. J was trimmed by 0 bases and V by 6 bases; bases with no gene match: 6. Germline lookup yields CDR1 MNHNY and CDR2 SVGAGI (reference sequence). CDR3 region: CASRGQTSGSYNEQFF. The CDR3, as DNA: TGTGCCAGCAGGGGTCAGACTAGCGGCTCCTACAATGAGCAGTTCTTC.

This rearrangement joins TRBV5-1 to TRBJ1-2, with TRBD1 identical over 10 bases. CDR1 is SGHRS and CDR2 is YFSETQ in the germline V gene. There are 16 residues in the CDR3. The V gene end was trimmed by 4 bases and the J gene end by 4 bases; junction bases not matched to a gene: 10. In DNA form, the CDR3 reads TGCGCCAGCAGCCAGCGGACAGGGGGTACGGGCTATGGCTACACCTTC. It codes for CASSQRTGGTGYGYTF.

The rearrangement joins TRBV30 to TRBJ2-1, with D possibly being TRBD1 (5 bases). V lost 3 bases to trimming and J lost 7 bases, with 7 bases between them. The V gene's germline CDR1 is GTSNPN and CDR2 SVGIG (reference sequence). This CDR3 is built from 11 residues. This CDR3 is CAWRSGNEQFF. DNA of the CDR3: TGTGCCTGGAGATCAGGGAATGAGCAGTTCTTC.

V gene TRBV2 combines with J gene TRBJ1-1; 9 bases are a match to TRBD1. J lost 3 bases, V lost 6 bases, and 11 bases had no gene match. Germline lookup yields CDR1 SNHLY and CDR2 FYNNEI. The CDR3 runs to 16 residues. CDR3 sequence (DNA): TGTGCCAGCAGCCGGGACAGGGTAGGGGATGACACTGAAGCTTTCTTT. It is translated as CASSRDRVGDDTEAFF.

The CDR3 DNA reads TGTGCCAGCTCACTAGCCGGGACGAGAGCCGAGCAGTACTTC. This codes for CASSLAGTRAEQYF. The chain links TRBV18 to TRBJ2-7; perhaps D is TRBD1 or TRBD2 (5 bases each). This CDR3 is built from 14 residues. CDR1 is KGHSH, CDR2 LQKENI, per germline. The V end was cut by 4 bases, the J end by 6 bases, with 16 bases between.

The chain links TRBV25-1 to TRBJ2-4, with D perhaps TRBD1 (6 bases). Germline CDR1 reads MGHDK; CDR2 reads SYGVNS. V lost 5 bases, J lost 8 bases, and 10 bases lay in between. This CDR3 contains 12 residues. The CDR3 sequence: CASSRKGDIQYF. As DNA, the CDR3 is TGTGCCAGCAGTCGAAAGGGGGACATTCAGTACTTC.

J is TRBJ2-7 and V is TRBV7-9; D remains unclear. The CDR3 is 17 residues long. V shed 2 bases and J shed 5 bases, with 22 bases lying between them. Germline assignment: CDR1 SEHNR and CDR2 FQNEAQ (reference sequence). The CDR3 DNA reads as TGTGCCAGCAGCTTAATAAGGGCCTCAGCCCTAGGCCACGAGCAGTACTTC. Its protein product is CASSLIRASALGHEQYF. The variable domain in full, completed from reference TRBV7-9 and TRBJ2-7, reads DTGVSQNPRHKITKRGQNVTFRCDPISEHNRLYWYRQTLGQGPEFLTYFQNEAQLEKSRLLSDRFSAERPKGSFSTLEIQRTEQGDSAMYLCASSLIRASALGHEQYFGPGTRLTVT.

The V and J genes are TRBV30 and TRBJ1-1; no firm D call. The V end lost 1 base, the J end lost 1 base, and 10 bases lay between the germline ends. CDR1 and CDR2 from the germline V gene are GTSNPN and SVGIG (reference sequence). The CDR3 is 14 residues long. The CDR3 spells CAWSAYWGNTEAFF. DNA of the CDR3: TGTGCCTGGAGTGCCTACTGGGGGAACACTGAAGCTTTCTTT.

V gene TRBV10-3 combines with J gene TRBJ1-1; 11 bases are shared with TRBD1. The ends lost 0 bases at V and 5 bases at J; junction bases unmatched: 2. This CDR3 is 15 amino acids long. The germline gives CDR1 ENHRY, CDR2 SYGVKD. CDR3 DNA sequence: TGTGCCATCAGTGAGTCGGGACAGGGGGGAACTGAAGCTTTCTTT. Protein product: CAISESGQGGTEAFF.

The chain couples TRBV18 to TRBJ1-1; D is possibly TRBD1 (6 bases). V was shortened by 3 bases and J by 6 bases, with 14 bases between the two germline ends. The CDR3 runs to 14 residues. Germline CDR1 is KGHSH and CDR2 is LQKENI. The DNA of the CDR3 is TGTGCCAGCTCACCTGGGCAGGGGAGGGCTGAAGCTTTCTTT. Amino acid sequence: CASSPGQGRAEAFF.

This clone has a single count. CDR3 residues: CASSPPTANYGYTF. The CDR3 coding sequence is TGTGCCAGCTCACCACCAACAGCTAACTATGGCTACACCTTC. The rearrangement joins TRBV18 to TRBJ1-2; D gene unclear. This CDR3 region has 14 residues. Germline V gives CDR1 KGHSH, CDR2 LQKENI. V lost 0 bases and J lost 0, with 5 bases in between.

The J gene is TRBJ2-7, the V gene TRBV29-1; D perhaps matches TRBD1 (6 bases). CDR1 and CDR2 (germline): SQVTM, ANQGSEA. This CDR3 is built from 13 residues. V was pared by 0 bases and J by 6 bases, with 12 bases between. The CDR3 nucleotides are TGCAGCGTTGAAGATCAGCAAGGGGGCGAGCAGTACTTC. It specifies CSVEDQQGGEQYF.

In its sample, this clone was seen a few times. The genes are TRBV5-1 and TRBJ2-7; tentative D call: TRBD1 (6 bases). CDR1 is SGHRS, CDR2 YFSETQ, per germline. The CDR3 spans 12 residues. Trimming pared 4 bases from V and 2 bases from J, leaving 7 bases between. The CDR3: CASSGQTYEQYF. The CDR3 coding sequence is TGCGCCAGCAGCGGACAGACCTACGAGCAGTACTTC.

The chain is built from TRBV28 and TRBJ1-1; a weak D match, TRBD1 (6 bases). Trimming took 4 bases from V and 4 from J, leaving 10 bases between them. The CDR3 length is 13 residues. Germline CDR1 and CDR2: MDHEN and SYDVKM. Written as DNA, the CDR3 is TGTGCCAGCAGTTCAGGGGCAGGCACTGAAGCTTTCTTT. Translation gives CASSSGAGTEAFF. The whole variable domain, filled in from reference TRBV28 and TRBJ1-1, reads DVKVTQSSRYLVKRTGEKVFLECVQDMDHENMFWYRQDPGLGLRLIYFSYDVKMKEKGDIPEGYSVSREKKERFSLILESASTNQTSMYLCASSSGAGTEAFFGQGTRLTVV.

This chain links TRBV9 with TRBJ2-7, with D possibly TRBD1 on 6 matching bases. CDR1 is SGDLS and CDR2 is YYNGEE in the germline V gene. The CDR3 is 14 amino acids. Trimming removed 3 bases from V and 3 bases from J, with 13 bases in between. CDR3 nucleotide sequence: TGTGCCAGCAGCGAAACAGGGAACTTCTACGAGCAGTACTTC. It is translated as CASSETGNFYEQYF.

As regards this clone: An end of the junction differs from the germline gene, which may be a read error. This chain uses TRBV6-1 with TRBJ2-4; maybe TRBD1 (6 bases). CDR1 MNHNS and CDR2 SASEGT come from the germline V gene. The CDR3 runs 14 residues. CDR3 sequence: CASSEGTARNIQYF. CDR3 nucleotides: TGTGCCAGCAGTGAAGGGACAGCCAGAAACATTCAGTACTTC.

The sample holds one count of this clone. The chain is built from TRBV11-2 and TRBJ2-7; 8 bases line up with TRBD2. CDR1 is SGHAT and CDR2 is FQNNGV in the germline V gene. The CDR3 length is 16 residues. V lost 1 base, J lost 1 base, and 6 bases stayed unmatched. The CDR3 sequence: CASSLGLAGGSYEQYF. As DNA, the CDR3 is TGTGCCAGCAGCTTAGGGCTAGCGGGTGGTTCCTACGAGCAGTACTTC.

The V gene is TRBV2, the J gene TRBJ2-3; 7 bases are a match to TRBD2. Germline-derived CDR1 and CDR2 are SNHLY and FYNNEI. Trimming at V came to 6 bases and at J to 0 bases, leaving 3 bases not matched to a gene. CDR3 length: 14 residues. The CDR3 loop reads CASSDSGSTDTQYF. The CDR3 bases are TGTGCCAGCAGCGATAGCGGGAGCACAGATACGCAGTATTTT.

This rearrangement joins TRBV10-3 to TRBJ1-5; a possible D gene is TRBD1 (6 bases). The CDR3 has 14 residues. Germline-derived CDR1 and CDR2 are ENHRY and SYGVKD. Trimming left V 6 bases short and J 3 bases short, with 12 bases between. DNA for the CDR3: TGTGCCATCAGCTCCACAGGGTCCAATCAGCCCCAGCATTTT. Translated: CAISSTGSNQPQHF.

The chain combines TRBV18 with TRBJ2-5, with D uncertain. The V and J ends lost 3 bases and 0 bases respectively, with 2 bases between them. The CDR3 is made up of 12 amino acids. The germline CDR1 and CDR2 sequences are KGHSH and LQKENI. CDR3 in DNA: TGTGCCAGCTCACCCGACCAAGAGACCCAGTACTTC. Translating it yields CASSPDQETQYF.

The CDR3 bases are TGTGCCAGCAACAGGCGAAACAATGAGCAGTTCTTC. Protein product: CASNRRNNEQFF. The chain recombines TRBV2 with TRBJ2-1; weak D call: TRBD1 (5 bases). The germline CDR1 and CDR2 sequences are SNHLY and FYNNEI. The V gene lost 7 bases and the J gene lost 5 bases, with 9 bases spanning the gap. The CDR3 consists of 12 residues.

A note on this clone: A junction boundary mismatches the germline segment, possibly from a read error. This chain links TRBV7-7 with TRBJ2-5, with a weak D call TRBD2 (6 bases). Germline V gene sequence: CDR1 SSHAT, CDR2 FNYEAQ (reference sequence). The CDR3 sequence is 14 residues long. The CDR3 DNA follows: TGTGCTAGCAGCTTAAGCGGGTTCCAAGAGACCCAGTACTTC. It is translated as CASSLSGFQETQYF.

The chain carries TRBV10-3 and TRBJ2-7; TRBD1 aligns across 9 bases. Germline V gene data show CDR1 as ENHRY and CDR2 as SYGVKD. V trimming: 3 bases; J trimming: 5 bases; junction bases outside the gene matches: 5. The CDR3 runs 14 residues. The chain's CDR3 is CAISDETGGDEQYF. CDR3 in DNA: TGTGCCATCAGTGACGAGACAGGGGGGGACGAGCAGTACTTC.

The chain couples TRBV19 to TRBJ1-2; D unclear. From germline, CDR1 is LNHDA and CDR2 SQIVND (reference sequence). Trimming stripped 2 bases from V and 7 bases from J, with 17 bases between. The CDR3 consists of 15 residues. CDR3 nucleotides: TGTGCCAGTAGTATATCCCGGGTGGGATCTTCTGGCTACACCTTC. Translated, it gives CASSISRVGSSGYTF.

The chain couples TRBV11-3 to TRBJ2-2; 11 bases agree with TRBD2. V shed 2 bases, J shed 6 bases, and the junction held 2 bases outside the gene matches. This CDR3 region has 15 residues. Germline assignment: CDR1 SGHNT and CDR2 YENEEA. CDR3 residues: CASSLTSGSPGELFF. Written as DNA, the CDR3 is TGTGCCAGCAGCTTAACTAGCGGGAGTCCCGGGGAGCTGTTTTTT.

A few counts support this clone. In the same sample, other DNA sequences code for this CDR3. This sequence joins TRBV6-6 and TRBJ2-7; 9 bases are a match to TRBD1. This CDR3 spans 14 amino acids. Germline lookup yields CDR1 MNHNY and CDR2 SVGAGI (reference sequence). V was pared by 5 bases and J by 4 bases, with 6 bases of the junction left unmatched. CDR3 protein: CASSKGQGGYEQYF. DNA of the CDR3: TGTGCCAGCAGTAAGGGACAGGGTGGGTACGAGCAGTACTTC.

This chain connects TRBV7-8 to TRBJ1-5; tentatively, D is TRBD1 (5 bases). V was cut by 8 bases and J by 6 bases, with 23 bases left in between. Per the germline V gene, CDR1 is SGHVS and CDR2 is FQNEAQ. This CDR3 is built from 16 residues. CDR3 bases: TGTGCCAGCGGCGATGTTGGCGGGGGGGTAGGTCAGCCCCAGCATTTT. Protein product: CASGDVGGGVGQPQHF.

The gene calls are TRBV7-8 and TRBJ1-5; D is undetermined. The CDR3 runs 16 residues. CDR1 and CDR2 (germline): SGHVS, FQNEAQ. Trimming shortened V by 2 bases and J by 6 bases, and 17 bases separated the two germline ends. The CDR3: CASSLSEPPRGQPQHF. Written as DNA, the CDR3 is TGTGCCAGCAGCTTAAGTGAACCTCCCAGAGGTCAGCCCCAGCATTTT. Filled out from reference TRBV7-8 and TRBJ1-5, the complete variable domain reads GAGVSQSPRYKVAKRGQDVALRCDPISGHVSLFWYQQALGQGPEFLTYFQNEAQLDKSGLPSDRFFAERPEGSVSTLKIQRTQQEDSAVYLCASSLSEPPRGQPQHFGDGTRLSIL.

The chain combines TRBV5-6 with TRBJ2-3; TRBD2 matches at 7 bases. After removal of 4 bases from V and 2 bases from J, the junction contained 4 bases not matched to a gene. The CDR3 is 14 amino acids. Germline V gives CDR1 SGHDT, CDR2 YYEEEE. Here the CDR3 DNA reads TGTGCCAGCAGCCCCGGGGGGACCACAGATACGCAGTATTTT. Translation: CASSPGGTTDTQYF.